The 6 T cell receptor beta chains reported below all come from one sample, sequenced in a study of T cells in Graves' hyperthyroidism and ophthalmopathy. RNA transcripts gave rise to amplified TCR beta CDR3 regions. The HTBI primer set served for first-round RT-PCR of the TCR CDR3. TCRdb redid the calling of the multiplex PCR reads with MiXCR, one entry per CDR3 protein. The sample yields 250,000 to 300,000 distinct CDR3 sequences, roughly 15% seen once. The sample consisted of blood. Source of these receptors: a woman between 40 and 55 years old with Graves' hyperthyroidism.

The V call is TRBV4-1, the J call TRBJ2-7; 14 bases match TRBD2. Trimming at V came to 3 bases and at J to 2 bases, leaving 6 bases not matched to a gene. The CDR3 covers 17 residues. CDR1 and CDR2 (germline): MGHRA, YSYEKL. CDR3 loop: CASSQRGTSGSTYEQYF. The CDR3 DNA sequence: TGCGCCAGCAGCCAGCGGGGGACTAGCGGGAGTACCTACGAGCAGTACTTC.

This clonotype was found many times. This chain's CDR3 is CASSANPGLDRYNEQFF. For the CDR3, the DNA is TGTGCCAGCAGCGCAAATCCGGGACTAGACCGGTACAATGAGCAGTTCTTC. The V and J genes are TRBV7-6 and TRBJ2-1; 8 bases are shared with TRBD2. Germline CDR1 is SGHVS and CDR2 is FNYEAQ. The CDR3 spans 17 residues. V dropped 5 bases and J dropped 4; count of bases not matched to a gene: 13.

This clonotype was detected only a few times. The V call is TRBV5-1, the J call TRBJ1-1; 8 nucleotides match TRBD1. CDR1 is SGHRS and CDR2 is YFSETQ in the germline V gene. This CDR3 is built from 16 residues. The J segment lost 4 bases and the V segment lost 3 bases, leaving 11 bases of the junction unmatched. DNA of the CDR3: TGCGCCAGCAGCTGGGGATCAGGGGGCAAGGTCACTGAAGCTTTCTTT. It codes for CASSWGSGGKVTEAFF.

This clonotype occurred many times. The chain is built from TRBV19 and TRBJ1-2; the match to TRBD1 covers 11 bases. Germline CDR1 and CDR2: LNHDA and SQIVND (reference sequence). V shed 5 bases and J 7 bases; nucleotides not matched to a gene: 3. This CDR3 has 13 residues. The DNA for the CDR3 is TGTGCCAGTAGTGGGACAGGGGGAAGTGGCTACACCTTC. It specifies CASSGTGGSGYTF.

This clonotype was counted a few times. The chain joins TRBV7-9 to TRBJ2-2; D tentatively fits TRBD1 or TRBD2 (5 bases each). The V end lost 3 bases, the J end lost 4 bases, and 12 bases lay between the germline ends. Looked up from germline, CDR1 is SEHNR and CDR2 is FQNEAQ (reference sequence). This CDR3 region has 15 residues. The CDR3: CASSFPGPSTGELFF. The CDR3 DNA follows: TGTGCCAGCAGCTTTCCGGGACCAAGCACCGGGGAGCTGTTTTTT.

This clonotype has at least ten counts. V and J are TRBV7-8 and TRBJ2-7, with D unclear. Trimming took off 4 bases at V and 0 bases at J, with 16 bases between the two ends. CDR3 length: 16 amino acids. Germline values: CDR1 SGHVS, CDR2 FQNEAQ. CDR3 coding DNA: TGTGCCAGCAGCTCAGCCGCCGATAATCCCTCCTACGAGCAGTACTTC. Encoded protein: CASSSAADNPSYEQYF.